Each of the 10 T cell receptor beta chains below was sequenced from the same sample in a study of molecular identifiers for immune sequencing clone quantification. In TCRdb, the PCR reads were re-called with MiXCR into one record per CDR3 protein. Of hundreds of thousands of distinct CDR3 sequences detected, about 25% appear once; the ten largest clones hold about 0.8%. Sequencing used naive CD8+ T cells from blood, with Jurkat cell RNA spiked in. Subset of the sample: FACS-sorted CD8+CD4-CCR7+CD45RA+ naive T cells. The receptors derive from a human donor in good health. Some libraries in this study had Jurkat cell RNA spiked in.

This clonotype was counted only a few times. The gene calls are TRBV20-1 and TRBJ2-2; unclear D gene. This CDR3 is built from 14 residues. Germline V gene sequence: CDR1 DFQATT, CDR2 SNEGSKA (reference sequence). With 6 bases removed from V and 0 bases from J, the gap between germline ends came to 11 bases. CDR3 nucleotides: TGCAGTGCCCCGTTGGGCACGAACACCGGGGAGCTGTTTTTT. Protein sequence: CSAPLGTNTGELFF.

This clonotype was recorded a few times. In DNA form, the CDR3 reads TGTGCCAGCAGCTCCAGGGTGTTCGGGGAGCTGTTTTTT. It encodes CASSSRVFGELFF. The V call is TRBV7-2, the J call TRBJ2-2, with a tentative D call TRBD1 (5 bases). The germline V gene has CDR1 SGHTA and CDR2 FQGNSA. The CDR3 is 13 residues long. V lost 4 bases to trimming and J lost 7 bases, with 10 bases between them.

The V gene is TRBV7-3, the J gene TRBJ2-7; 10 nucleotides line up with TRBD1. V trimming: 5 bases; J trimming: 3 bases; junction bases outside the gene matches: 10. Germline values: CDR1 SGHTA, CDR2 FQGTGA. The CDR3 length is 16 residues. The CDR3 here is CASSPGMGQGIYEQYF. In nucleotides, the CDR3 is TGTGCCAGCAGCCCCGGGATGGGACAGGGGATCTACGAGCAGTACTTC.

The chain combines TRBV20-1 with TRBJ1-6, with D unclear. V dropped 4 bases and J dropped 8 bases, with 18 bases sitting between them. This CDR3 region has 15 residues. Per germline, CDR1 DFQATT and CDR2 SNEGSKA (reference sequence). CDR3 protein: CSANPPGPGDSPLHF. CDR3 bases: TGCAGTGCTAACCCCCCCGGACCGGGAGATTCACCCCTCCACTTT.

The chain links TRBV20-1 to TRBJ2-7; the match to TRBD1 covers 7 bases. V lost 4 bases to trimming and J lost 1 base; unmatched junction nucleotides: 10. CDR3 length equals 15 residues. The germline CDR1 and CDR2 sequences are DFQATT and SNEGSKA (reference sequence). CDR3 protein: CSATLRGQLSYEQYF. The CDR3 nucleotides are TGCAGTGCTACCTTAAGGGGACAGCTTTCCTACGAGCAGTACTTC.

This clonotype was picked up many times. This sequence joins TRBV6-1 and TRBJ2-7, with TRBD1 as a possible D gene (6 bases). V shed 2 bases and J shed 4 bases, with 12 bases lying between them. There are 14 residues in the CDR3. CDR1 is MNHNS, CDR2 SASEGT, per germline. The CDR3 region is CASSESGQIYEQYF. CDR3 sequence (DNA): TGTGCCAGCAGTGAAAGCGGACAGATTTACGAGCAGTACTTC.

The chain has TRBV14 and TRBJ2-2; no firm D call. CDR3 length: 19 residues. Trimming removed 1 base from V and 2 bases from J, with 20 bases in between. Germline V gene lookup returns CDR1 SGHDN and CDR2 FVKESK. CDR3 protein: CASSQVLSSDFHNTGELFF. CDR3 nucleotides: TGTGCCAGCAGCCAAGTCTTGAGTTCCGACTTTCATAACACCGGGGAGCTGTTTTTT.

This clonotype was recorded at least ten times. The chain has TRBV6-5 and TRBJ1-1, with D uncertain. Germline assignment: CDR1 MNHEY and CDR2 SVGAGI. This CDR3 has 15 amino acids. With 2 bases removed from V and 6 bases from J, the gap between germline ends came to 16 bases. This chain's CDR3 is CASSYLLGEGAEAFF. The CDR3 region has the DNA TGTGCCAGCAGTTACCTCCTAGGTGAGGGAGCTGAAGCTTTCTTT.

This clonotype was seen repeatedly, ten times or more. The chain carries TRBV5-1 and TRBJ2-7; 8 bases are shared with TRBD2. The V and J ends lost 2 bases and 4 bases, in that order; junction bases with no gene match: 2. The CDR3 covers 13 residues. Germline V gene sequence: CDR1 SGHRS, CDR2 YFSETQ. The CDR3 DNA is TGCGCCAGCAGCTTCAGCGGGGGTTACGAGCAGTACTTC. This gives the protein CASSFSGGYEQYF.

Regarding this clonotype: A read error is likely, as this CDR3 ends without the conserved phenylalanine or tryptophan. V gene TRBV19 combines with J gene TRBJ2-7, with D possibly being TRBD1 or TRBD2 (5 bases each). This CDR3 has 16 residues. The V end was cut by 1 base, the J end by 4 bases, with 17 bases between. Per the germline V gene, CDR1 is LNHDA and CDR2 is SQIVND (reference sequence). The CDR3 region is CASSIGMGPLGYEQYL. CDR3 DNA: TGTGCCAGTAGTATAGGTATGGGACCACTTGGATACGAGCAGTACCTC.